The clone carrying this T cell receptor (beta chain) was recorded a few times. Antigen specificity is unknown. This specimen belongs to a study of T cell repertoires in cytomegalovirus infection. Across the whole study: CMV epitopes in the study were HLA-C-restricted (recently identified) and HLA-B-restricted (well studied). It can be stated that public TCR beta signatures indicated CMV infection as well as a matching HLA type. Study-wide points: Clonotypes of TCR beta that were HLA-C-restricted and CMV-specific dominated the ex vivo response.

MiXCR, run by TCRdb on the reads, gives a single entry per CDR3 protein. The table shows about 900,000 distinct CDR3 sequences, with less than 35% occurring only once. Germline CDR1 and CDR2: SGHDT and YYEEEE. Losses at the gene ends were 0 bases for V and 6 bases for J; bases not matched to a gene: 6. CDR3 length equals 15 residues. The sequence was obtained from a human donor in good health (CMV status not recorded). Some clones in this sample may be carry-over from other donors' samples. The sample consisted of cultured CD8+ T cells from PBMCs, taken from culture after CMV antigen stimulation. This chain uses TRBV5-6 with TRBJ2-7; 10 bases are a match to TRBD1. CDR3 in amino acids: CASSLAETGGIEQYV. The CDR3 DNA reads TGTGCCAGCAGCTTGGCTGAGACAGGGGGCATCGAGCAGTACGTC.